A single sample gave rise to the 5 T cell receptor beta chains below, sequenced in a study of memory CD4+ T cells and cytomegalovirus serostatus. Profiled with immunoSEQ multiplex PCR; TCRdb holds only in-frame clones, not every one. The sample yields 40,000 to 60,000 clones, around 78% seen once. The sort gate was single viable CD3+CD4+CD8-CD45RO+ cells for memory CD4+ T cells. Sequenced: memory CD4+ T cells from blood. These receptors were obtained from an adult in good health and CMV-seronegative.

The gene calls are TRBV12-5 and TRBJ2-5, with 9 nucleotides matching TRBD2. With 5 bases clipped from V and 5 bases from J, the junction kept 3 bases outside the gene matches. The CDR3 runs to 13 residues. CDR1 is LGHNT and CDR2 is FRNRAP in the germline V gene. In DNA form, the CDR3 reads TGTGCTAGTGGTCTTAGCGGGAGCGAGACCCAGTACTTC. It yields the protein CASGLSGSETQYF.

The chain has TRBV18 and TRBJ1-1, with 7 bases identical to TRBD1. The CDR3 extends over 13 amino acids. CDR1 is KGHSH, CDR2 LQKENI, per germline. Trimming took 4 bases from V and 5 from J; bases not matched to a gene: 4. CDR3 DNA: TGTGCCAGCTCACAGACAGGGCAGACTGAAGCTTTCTTT. Translation: CASSQTGQTEAFF.

The rearrangement uses TRBV2 and TRBJ2-2; unclear D gene. Trimming took off 2 bases at V and 3 bases at J, with 4 bases between the two ends. The germline gives CDR1 SNHLY, CDR2 FYNNEI. The CDR3 has 13 amino acids. Written as DNA, the CDR3 is TGTGCCAGCAGTGAACAGTACACCGGGGAGCTGTTTTTT. Translation gives CASSEQYTGELFF. Full variable domain (remainder filled in from reference TRBV2 and TRBJ2-2): EPEVTQTPSHQVTQMGQEVILRCVPISNHLYFYWYRQILGQKVEFLVSFYNNEISEKSEIFDDQFSVERPDGSNFTLKIRSTKLEDSAMYFCASSEQYTGELFFGEGSRLTVL.

The CDR3 here is CAWAGGPLGNEQFF. The CDR3 coding sequence is TGTGCTTGGGCGGGAGGGCCTCTGGGGAATGAGCAGTTCTTC. The chain has TRBV14 and TRBJ2-1; 9 nucleotides match TRBD2. Germline loops: CDR1 SGHDN, CDR2 FVKESK. The CDR3 sequence is 14 residues long.

The chain carries TRBV6-6 and TRBJ1-1; 9 bases map to TRBD1. The germline CDR1 and CDR2 sequences are MNHNY and SVGAGI (reference sequence). V lost 7 bases and J lost 5; bases outside the gene matches: 8. CDR3 length equals 14 residues. This chain's CDR3 is CASTRGQGGTEAFF. Here the CDR3 DNA reads TGTGCCAGCACCCGGGGACAGGGTGGTACTGAAGCTTTCTTT.